This TCR beta chain was recorded in a study of blood T cells in healthy people across ages. Study-wide findings and caveats: Higher diversity and more naive CD4+ cells were features of long-lived donors, compared to aged donors. Unsorted PBMCs ruled out conclusive naive versus antigen-experienced comparison.

Every sample had a minimum of 6 million PBMCs isolated. The CDR3 has 13 residues. Germline lookup yields CDR1 KGHSH and CDR2 LQKENI. The V gene lost 10 bases and the J gene lost 2 bases, with 15 bases spanning the gap. Next came a second PCR, run for roughly 6 to 11 cycles, which used a sample-barcoded 5' primer along with a J-beta primer mix. All samples gave at least 2.5 million CDR3-containing paired-end reads. TCRdb passed the 5' RACE reads through MiXCR, listing each CDR3 protein once. The table has 1.5 million to 1.9 million distinct CDR3 sequences, less than 45% seen once. A note on this clonotype: Its antigen remains unknown.

This sequence originates from a woman younger than 30 in good health. Specimen: blood. This chain uses TRBV18 with TRBJ2-7, with D maybe TRBD1 (6 bases). The CDR3 DNA sequence: TGTGCCACCCAGGGACAACCGGCCTACGAGCAGTACTTC. Its translation is CATQGQPAYEQYF.